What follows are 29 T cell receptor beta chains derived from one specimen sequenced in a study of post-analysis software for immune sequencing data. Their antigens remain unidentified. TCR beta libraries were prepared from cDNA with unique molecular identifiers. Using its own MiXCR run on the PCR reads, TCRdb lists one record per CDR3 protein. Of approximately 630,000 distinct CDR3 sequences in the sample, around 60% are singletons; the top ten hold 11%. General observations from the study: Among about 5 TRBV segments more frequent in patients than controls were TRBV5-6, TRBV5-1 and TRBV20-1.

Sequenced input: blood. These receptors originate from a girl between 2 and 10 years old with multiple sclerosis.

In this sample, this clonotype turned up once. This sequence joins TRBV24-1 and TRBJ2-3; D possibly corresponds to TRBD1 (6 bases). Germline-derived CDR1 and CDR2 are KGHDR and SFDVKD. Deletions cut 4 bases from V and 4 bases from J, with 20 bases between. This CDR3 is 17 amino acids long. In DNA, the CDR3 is TGTGCCACCAGTGACCCGAAACAGGGAGTACCCCCAGATACGCAGTATTTT. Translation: CATSDPKQGVPPDTQYF.

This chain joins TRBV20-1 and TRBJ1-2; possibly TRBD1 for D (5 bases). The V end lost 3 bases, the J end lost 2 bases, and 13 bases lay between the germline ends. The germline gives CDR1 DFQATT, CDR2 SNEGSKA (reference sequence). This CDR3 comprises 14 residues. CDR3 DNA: TGCAGTGCTAGGCGGCAGGGACGAAACTATGGCTACACCTTC. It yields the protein CSARRQGRNYGYTF.

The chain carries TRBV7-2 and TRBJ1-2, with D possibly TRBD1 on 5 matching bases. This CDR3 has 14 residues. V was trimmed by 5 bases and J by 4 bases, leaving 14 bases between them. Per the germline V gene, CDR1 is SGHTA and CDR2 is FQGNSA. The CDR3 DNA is TGTGCCAGCAGCCCCACCTGGGGGGGCTATGGCTACACCTTC. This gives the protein CASSPTWGGYGYTF. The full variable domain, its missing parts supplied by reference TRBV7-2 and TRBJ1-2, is GAGVSQSPSNKVTEKGKDVELRCDPISGHTALYWYRQSLGQGLEFLIYFQGNSAPDKSGLPSDRFSAERTGGSVSTLTIQRTQQEDSAVYLCASSPTWGGYGYTFGSGTRLTVV.

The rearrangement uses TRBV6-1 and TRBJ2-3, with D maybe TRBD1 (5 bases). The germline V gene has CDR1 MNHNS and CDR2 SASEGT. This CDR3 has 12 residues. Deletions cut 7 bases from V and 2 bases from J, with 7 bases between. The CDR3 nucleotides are TGTGCCAGCAAACAGGTCACAGATACGCAGTATTTT. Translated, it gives CASKQVTDTQYF.

CDR3 DNA sequence: TGCGCCAGCAGCCCAGAGGGGACAGGGGGGACTGAAGCTTTCTTT. Translation gives CASSPEGTGGTEAFF. The rearrangement uses TRBV4-1 and TRBJ1-1; 11 bases agree with TRBD1. Germline values: CDR1 MGHRA, CDR2 YSYEKL. The CDR3 is 15 residues long. V was pared by 4 bases and J by 5 bases, with 6 bases of the junction left unmatched.

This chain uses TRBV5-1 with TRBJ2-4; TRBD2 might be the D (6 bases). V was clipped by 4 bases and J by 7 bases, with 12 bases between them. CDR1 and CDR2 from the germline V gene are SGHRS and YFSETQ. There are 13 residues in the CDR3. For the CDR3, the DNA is TGCGCCAGCAGCATGGGACTGAAGAACATTCAGTACTTC. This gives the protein CASSMGLKNIQYF.

Written as DNA, the CDR3 is TGTGCCAGCAGTTTTAATCAGGGCCCTAGCAATCAGCCCCAGCATTTT. This gives the protein CASSFNQGPSNQPQHF. The chain combines TRBV12-3 or TRBV12-4 with TRBJ1-5, with a tentative D call TRBD1 (5 bases). Between the trimmed V and J ends, which lost 3 bases and 0 bases, there was a span of 12 bases. CDR3 size: 16 residues.

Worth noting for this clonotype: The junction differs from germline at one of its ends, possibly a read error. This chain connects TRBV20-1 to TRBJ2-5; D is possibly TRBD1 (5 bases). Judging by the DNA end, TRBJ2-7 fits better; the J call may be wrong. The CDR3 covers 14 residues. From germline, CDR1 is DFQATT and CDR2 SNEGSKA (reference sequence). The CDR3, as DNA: TGCAGTGCTAGCCCTATACAGGTCTCCCACGAGCAGTACTTC. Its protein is CSASPIQVSHEQYF.

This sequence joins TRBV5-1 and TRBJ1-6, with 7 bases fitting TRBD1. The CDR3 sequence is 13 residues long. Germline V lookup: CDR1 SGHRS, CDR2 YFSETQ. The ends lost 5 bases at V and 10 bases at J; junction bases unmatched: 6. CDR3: CASSGTVGSPLHF. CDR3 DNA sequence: TGCGCCAGCAGTGGGACAGTGGGATCACCCCTCCACTTT.

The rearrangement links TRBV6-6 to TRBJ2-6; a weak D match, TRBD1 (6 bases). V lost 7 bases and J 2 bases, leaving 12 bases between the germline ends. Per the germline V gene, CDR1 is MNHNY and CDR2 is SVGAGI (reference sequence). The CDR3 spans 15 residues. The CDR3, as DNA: TGTGCCAGCAACAAGGGGGACGCTGGGGCCAACGTCCTGACTTTC. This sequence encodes CASNKGDAGANVLTF.

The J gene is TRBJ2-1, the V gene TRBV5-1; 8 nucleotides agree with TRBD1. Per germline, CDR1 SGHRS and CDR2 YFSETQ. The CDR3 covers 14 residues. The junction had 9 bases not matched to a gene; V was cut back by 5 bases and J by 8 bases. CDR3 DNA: TGCGCCAGCAGAGGGGACAGGCGTTCGGATGAGCAGTTCTTC. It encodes CASRGDRRSDEQFF.

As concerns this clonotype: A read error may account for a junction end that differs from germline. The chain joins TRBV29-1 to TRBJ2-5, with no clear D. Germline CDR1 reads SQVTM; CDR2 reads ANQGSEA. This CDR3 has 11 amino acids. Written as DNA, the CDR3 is TGCAGCGTTAACCCCCAAGAGGCCCAGTACTTC. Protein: CSVNPQEAQYF.

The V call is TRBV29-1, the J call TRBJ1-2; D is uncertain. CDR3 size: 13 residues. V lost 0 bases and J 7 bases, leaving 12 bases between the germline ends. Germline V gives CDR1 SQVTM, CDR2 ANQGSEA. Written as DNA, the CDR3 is TGCAGCGTTGAAGATCAAAGGGAGGGTGGCTACACCTTC. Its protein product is CSVEDQREGGYTF.

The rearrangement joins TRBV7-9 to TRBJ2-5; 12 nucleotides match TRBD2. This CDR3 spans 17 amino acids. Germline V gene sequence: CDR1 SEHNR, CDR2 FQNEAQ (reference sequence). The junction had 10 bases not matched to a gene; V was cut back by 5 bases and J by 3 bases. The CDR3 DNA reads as TGTGCCAGCAGCCCTCGACTAGCGGGGGCCTTAAAAGAGACCCAGTACTTC. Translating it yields CASSPRLAGALKETQYF. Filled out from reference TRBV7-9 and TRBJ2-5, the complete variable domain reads DTGVSQNPRHKITKRGQNVTFRCDPISEHNRLYWYRQTLGQGPEFLTYFQNEAQLEKSRLLSDRFSAERPKGSFSTLEIQRTEQGDSAMYLCASSPRLAGALKETQYFGPGTRLLVL.

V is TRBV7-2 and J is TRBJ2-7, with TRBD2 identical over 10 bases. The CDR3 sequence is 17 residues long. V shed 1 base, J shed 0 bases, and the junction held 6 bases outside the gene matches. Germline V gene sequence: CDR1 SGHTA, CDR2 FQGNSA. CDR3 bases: TGTGCCAGCAGCTTAGTAGGGACTAGCGCAAACTCCTACGAGCAGTACTTC. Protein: CASSLVGTSANSYEQYF.

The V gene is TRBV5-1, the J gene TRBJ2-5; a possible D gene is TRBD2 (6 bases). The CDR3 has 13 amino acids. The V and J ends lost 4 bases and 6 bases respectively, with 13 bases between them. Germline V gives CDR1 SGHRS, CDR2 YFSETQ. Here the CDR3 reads CASSTGVVQTQYF. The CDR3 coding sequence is TGCGCCAGCAGCACGGGGGTTGTGCAGACCCAGTACTTC.

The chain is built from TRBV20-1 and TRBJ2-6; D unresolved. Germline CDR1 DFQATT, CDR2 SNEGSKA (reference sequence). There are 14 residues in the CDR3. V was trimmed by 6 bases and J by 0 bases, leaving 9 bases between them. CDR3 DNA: TGCAGTGCCCGCCCAGGCTCTGGGGCCAACGTCCTGACTTTC. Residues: CSARPGSGANVLTF.

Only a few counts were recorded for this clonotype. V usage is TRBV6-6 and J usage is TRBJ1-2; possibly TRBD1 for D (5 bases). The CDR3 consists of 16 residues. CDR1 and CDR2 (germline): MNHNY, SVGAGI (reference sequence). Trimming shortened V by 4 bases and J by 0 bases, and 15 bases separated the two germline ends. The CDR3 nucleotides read TGTGCCAGCAGTTCGGGACCGACCACCCCTAACTATGGCTACACCTTC. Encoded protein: CASSSGPTTPNYGYTF.

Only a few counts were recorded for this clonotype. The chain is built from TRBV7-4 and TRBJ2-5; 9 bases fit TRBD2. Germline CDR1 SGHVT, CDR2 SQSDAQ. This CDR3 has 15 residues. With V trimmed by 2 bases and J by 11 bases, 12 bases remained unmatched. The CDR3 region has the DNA TGTGCCAGCAGCTTACAGGGTAGCGGGAGAGGAGGGCAGTACTTC. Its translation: CASSLQGSGRGGQYF.

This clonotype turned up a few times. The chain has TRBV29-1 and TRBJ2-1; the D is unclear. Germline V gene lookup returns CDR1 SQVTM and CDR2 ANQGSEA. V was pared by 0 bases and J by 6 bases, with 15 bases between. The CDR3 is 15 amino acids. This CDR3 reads CSVEDKTANLNEQFF. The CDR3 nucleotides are TGCAGCGTTGAAGATAAAACAGCGAACCTCAATGAGCAGTTCTTC.

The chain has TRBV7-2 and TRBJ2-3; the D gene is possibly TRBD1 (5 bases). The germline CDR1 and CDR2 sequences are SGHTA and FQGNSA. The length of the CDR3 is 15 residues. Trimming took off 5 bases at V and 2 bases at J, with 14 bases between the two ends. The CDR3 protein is CASSLGADYTDTQYF. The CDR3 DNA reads TGTGCCAGCAGCCTTGGGGCCGATTACACAGATACGCAGTATTTT.

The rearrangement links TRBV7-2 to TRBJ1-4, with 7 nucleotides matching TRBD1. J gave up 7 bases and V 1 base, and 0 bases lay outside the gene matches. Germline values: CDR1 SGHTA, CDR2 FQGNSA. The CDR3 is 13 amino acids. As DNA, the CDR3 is TGTGCCAGCAGCTTAGGACAGGGTGAAAAACTGTTTTTT. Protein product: CASSLGQGEKLFF. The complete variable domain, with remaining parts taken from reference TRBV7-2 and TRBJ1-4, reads GAGVSQSPSNKVTEKGKDVELRCDPISGHTALYWYRQSLGQGLEFLIYFQGNSAPDKSGLPSDRFSAERTGGSVSTLTIQRTQQEDSAVYLCASSLGQGEKLFFGSGTQLSVL.

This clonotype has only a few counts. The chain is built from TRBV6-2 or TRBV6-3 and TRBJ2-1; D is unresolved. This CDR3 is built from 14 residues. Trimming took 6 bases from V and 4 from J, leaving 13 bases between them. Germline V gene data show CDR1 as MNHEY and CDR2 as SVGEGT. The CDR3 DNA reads TGTGCCAGCAGGGCACTGGACGATTACAATGAGCAGTTCTTC. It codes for CASRALDDYNEQFF.

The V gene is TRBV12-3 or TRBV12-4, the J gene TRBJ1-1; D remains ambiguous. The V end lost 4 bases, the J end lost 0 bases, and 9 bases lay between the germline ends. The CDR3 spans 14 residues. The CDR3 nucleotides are TGTGCCAGCAGTTCTACGTGGGTGAACACTGAAGCTTTCTTT. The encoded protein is CASSSTWVNTEAFF.

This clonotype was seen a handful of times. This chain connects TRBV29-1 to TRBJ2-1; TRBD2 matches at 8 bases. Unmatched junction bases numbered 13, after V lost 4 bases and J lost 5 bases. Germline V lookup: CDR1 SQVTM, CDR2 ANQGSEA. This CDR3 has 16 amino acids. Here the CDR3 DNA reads TGCAGCGTTGTAACGTTAGCGGGACGCACGGACAATGAGCAGTTCTTC. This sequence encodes CSVVTLAGRTDNEQFF.

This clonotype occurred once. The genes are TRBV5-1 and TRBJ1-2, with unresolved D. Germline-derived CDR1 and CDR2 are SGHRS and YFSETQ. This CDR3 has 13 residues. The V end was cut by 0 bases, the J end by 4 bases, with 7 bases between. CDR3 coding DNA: TGCGCCAGCAGCTTGGAAGGCCTCTATGGCTACACCTTC. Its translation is CASSLEGLYGYTF.

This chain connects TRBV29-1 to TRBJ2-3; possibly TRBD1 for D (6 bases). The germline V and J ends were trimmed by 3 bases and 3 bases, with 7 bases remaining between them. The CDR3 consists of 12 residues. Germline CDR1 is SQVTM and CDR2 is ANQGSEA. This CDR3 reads CSVDQGTDTQYF. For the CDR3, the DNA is TGCAGCGTTGACCAGGGGACAGATACGCAGTATTTT.

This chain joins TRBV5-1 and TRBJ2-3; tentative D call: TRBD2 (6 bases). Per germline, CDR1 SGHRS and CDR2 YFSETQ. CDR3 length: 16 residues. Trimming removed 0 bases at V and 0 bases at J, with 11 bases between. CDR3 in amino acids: CASSLEIAASTDTQYF. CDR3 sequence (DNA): TGCGCCAGCAGCTTGGAGATAGCGGCTAGCACAGATACGCAGTATTTT. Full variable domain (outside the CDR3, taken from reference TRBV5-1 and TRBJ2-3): KAGVTQTPRYLIKTRGQQVTLSCSPISGHRSVSWYQQTPGQGLQFLFEYFSETQRNKGNFPGRFSGRQFSNSRSEMNVSTLELGDSALYLCASSLEIAASTDTQYFGPGTRLTVL.

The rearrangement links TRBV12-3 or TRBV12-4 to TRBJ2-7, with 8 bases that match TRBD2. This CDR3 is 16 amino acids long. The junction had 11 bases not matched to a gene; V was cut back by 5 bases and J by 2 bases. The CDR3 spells CASSDQGLVAAYEQYF. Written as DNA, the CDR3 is TGTGCCAGCAGTGACCAGGGACTAGTGGCGGCCTACGAGCAGTACTTC.